The clone carrying this TCR beta chain was recorded a few times. Its cognate antigen is unknown. The germline CDR1 and CDR2 sequences are ENHRY and SYGVKD. The CDR3 is 13 residues long. V was pared by 10 bases and J by 4 bases, with 13 bases between. This specimen belongs to a study of T-cell memory formation after mild COVID-19. Study-wide findings and caveats: Mostly located in CM and EM were contracting CD4+ clones, with contracting CD8+ clones located in EMRA.

TCRdb reprocessed the 5' RACE reads with MiXCR, giving one entry per CDR3 protein. Here the sample spans hundreds of thousands of distinct CDR3 sequences, roughly 13% being singletons. The specimen sequenced was PBMCs or a T cell subset sorted from them (not recorded which). The clonotype originates from a man aged 18 to 29 who had mild COVID-19 (a few samples of this study predate the infection). Cell type and time point are not known. The rearrangement links TRBV10-3 to TRBJ2-2; D call uncertain. The CDR3 spells CATLAAITGELFF. The DNA for the CDR3 is TGTGCCACGCTGGCAGCGATCACCGGGGAGCTGTTTTTT.